This is a list of T cell receptor beta chains from one sample in a study of regulatory T cells in long-lasting Graves disease. MiXCR, run by TCRdb on the multiplex PCR reads, gives a single entry per CDR3 protein. The sample has more than 450,000 distinct CDR3 sequences, about 12% seen once. The same data also went into a second study, on T cells in Graves' hyperthyroidism and ophthalmopathy.

Material: peripheral blood mononuclear cells (PBMCs), obtained at new diagnosis, from a patient treated with antithyroid drugs. Every receptor here comes from a woman in her thirties with Graves disease. CDR3s include the opening cysteine and the closing phenylalanine or tryptophan.

j_call v_call cdr3_aa
TRBJ2-2 TRBV12-3/TRBV12-4 CASSLKGLAGLTGELFF
TRBJ2-7 TRBV19 CASSAAGHTYEQYF
TRBJ1-1 TRBV6-1 CASSEQTDTEAFF
TRBJ2-7 TRBV20-1 CSADSSGRGYYEQYF
TRBJ2-3 TRBV20-1 CSAGGTSGTDTQYF
TRBJ2-7 TRBV6-2/TRBV6-3 CASRTRDRVYYEQYF
TRBJ1-2 TRBV4-3 CASSKRVWDYGYTF
TRBJ2-5 TRBV27 CASRTLLAAQETQYF
TRBJ1-6 TRBV19 CASSIRRDSPLHF
TRBJ2-7 TRBV20-1 CSASKNRVWGNEQYF
TRBJ2-3 TRBV19 CASSKSSGKVSTDTQYF
TRBJ1-1 TRBV12-3/TRBV12-4 CASSFQGAITEAFF
TRBJ1-2 TRBV20-1 CSARDRANYGYTF
TRBJ2-5 TRBV3-1 CASSRGQGQETQYF
TRBJ1-2 TRBV20-1 CSAREGIPLPNYGYTF
TRBJ1-2 TRBV30 CAWGPGVDYGYTF
TRBJ1-1 TRBV3-1 CASSHEFDTEAFF
TRBJ2-1 TRBV20-1 CSASGVRGGEQFF
TRBJ2-3 TRBV18 CASSLTGYPIDSTDTQYF
TRBJ1-6 TRBV15 CATSRAEVYSSPLHF
TRBJ1-2 TRBV5-1 CASSGRDYLGYTF
TRBJ2-5 TRBV7-2 CASSLGGGGETQYF
TRBJ2-5 TRBV28 CASSFPQGDGKETQYF
TRBJ2-5 TRBV20-1 CSAVVRVQETQYF
TRBJ1-2 TRBV6-2/TRBV6-3 CAGYRGNYGYTF
TRBJ2-1 TRBV5-5 CASSLGYIYNEQFF
TRBJ1-1 TRBV7-2 CASSLDRAPPSLNTEAFF
TRBJ1-4 TRBV4-1 CASSRSGGPTGLREKLFF
TRBJ2-2 TRBV2 CASSRDFELFF
TRBJ1-5 TRBV2 CASTLGQGEGQPQHF
TRBJ2-6 TRBV3-1 CASSQGVPGGANVLTF
TRBJ2-7 TRBV2 CASTLRWGASGYEQYF
TRBJ1-4 TRBV6-5 CASSYGGEEKLFF
TRBJ2-7 TRBV5-1 CASSLDKGTGRSYEQYF
TRBJ1-5 TRBV4-3 CASSQDVLGKQHF
TRBJ2-1 TRBV7-3 CASSSQKDDEQFF
TRBJ2-1 TRBV12-5 CASGYHRGPPDEQFF
TRBJ2-3 TRBV11-2 CASSLATSGSSFTDTQYF
TRBJ1-1 TRBV24-1 CATSDSMGTEAFF
TRBJ1-1 TRBV29-1 CSVRTEVMNTEAFF
TRBJ1-2 TRBV20-1 CSARRGPYGYTF
TRBJ2-7 TRBV7-7 CASSLSPGDDEQYF
TRBJ2-2 TRBV29-1 CSVSTGSTNTGELFF
TRBJ1-1 TRBV5-4 CASSLTGGLGTEAFF
TRBJ2-7 TRBV27 CASSPRWDSTYEQYF
TRBJ2-3 TRBV6-2/TRBV6-3 CASRPIGEYRLDTQYF
TRBJ1-1 TRBV12-3/TRBV12-4 CASSVRQGNTEAFF
TRBJ2-3 TRBV30 CAWSVEGGRADTQYF
TRBJ1-1 TRBV28 CASSSLQQSENTEAFF
TRBJ1-4 TRBV25-1 CASLDRVVGKLFF